These 8 T cell receptor beta chains were all obtained from the same sample, sequenced in a study of cytomegalovirus exposure and HLA in healthy donors. The PCR contained 60 Vbeta and 13 Jbeta primers. The assay was immunoSEQ multiplex PCR, and TCRdb's table has in-frame clones only and misses some. Of fewer than 180,000 clones listed, around 79% are singletons. Sequencing was carried out using PBMCs. These receptors all come from a man aged 45-65 years in good health and CMV-seropositive.

This sequence joins TRBV18 and TRBJ1-4; no definite D call. Germline V gives CDR1 KGHSH, CDR2 LQKENI. The CDR3 extends over 14 amino acids. V was shortened by 4 bases and J by 0 bases, with 6 bases between the two germline ends. This CDR3 reads CASSRVATNEKLFF. In DNA, the CDR3 is TGTGCCAGCTCACGCGTTGCAACTAATGAAAAACTGTTTTTT. The full variable domain, its missing parts supplied by reference TRBV18 and TRBJ1-4, is NAGVMQNPRHLVRRRGQEARLRCSPMKGHSHVYWYRQLPEEGLKFMVYLQKENIIDESGMPKERFSAEFPKEGPSILRIQQVVRGDSAAYFCASSRVATNEKLFFGSGTQLSVL.

This clone has more than one count but fewer than ten. The J gene is TRBJ1-2, the V gene TRBV5-1, with TRBD1 as a possible D gene (5 bases). Trimming stripped 4 bases from V and 9 bases from J, with 19 bases between. The germline CDR1 and CDR2 sequences are SGHRS and YFSETQ. The CDR3 has 14 residues. CDR3: CASSPEAGRRSYTF. The CDR3 region has the DNA TGCGCCAGCAGCCCGGAGGCAGGGAGGCGAAGCTACACCTTC.

This chain's CDR3 is CASSLGASGTGELFF. The CDR3 DNA reads TGTGCCAGCAGCTTAGGAGCATCTGGTACCGGGGAGCTGTTTTTT. The gene calls are TRBV7-8 and TRBJ2-2, with unresolved D. This CDR3 contains 15 residues. Between the trimmed V and J ends, which lost 1 base and 5 bases, there was a span of 11 bases. Germline loops: CDR1 SGHVS, CDR2 FQNEAQ.

The DNA for the CDR3 is TGTGCCAGCAGCTTAGCGCGAGATAGGAACACTGAAGCTTTCTTT. It specifies CASSLARDRNTEAFF. The chain employs TRBV7-9 and TRBJ1-1; no reliable D call. In germline, CDR1 is SEHNR, CDR2 FQNEAQ (reference sequence). Deletions cut 0 bases from V and 1 base from J, with 9 bases between. This CDR3 comprises 15 residues. Together with reference TRBV7-9 and TRBJ1-1, the CDR3 gives the full variable domain: DTGVSQNPRHKITKRGQNVTFRCDPISEHNRLYWYRQTLGQGPEFLTYFQNEAQLEKSRLLSDRFSAERPKGSFSTLEIQRTEQGDSAMYLCASSLARDRNTEAFFGQGTRLTVV.

This clone was counted between two and nine times. The chain joins TRBV5-1 to TRBJ2-1, with a weak D call TRBD2 (6 bases). CDR3 length equals 15 residues. V was cut by 4 bases and J by 5 bases, with 16 bases left in between. Germline V gene data show CDR1 as SGHRS and CDR2 as YFSETQ. The CDR3 reads CASSPQAGSHNEQFF. DNA for the CDR3: TGCGCCAGCAGCCCTCAAGCCGGGAGCCACAATGAGCAGTTCTTC.

The table lists this clone with a few counts. The rearrangement joins TRBV25-1 to TRBJ1-3; no clear D gene. Germline V lookup: CDR1 MGHDK, CDR2 SYGVNS. V dropped 1 base and J dropped 3 bases, with 7 bases sitting between them. The CDR3 sequence is 14 residues long. CDR3 amino acids: CASSESGSGNTIYF. The CDR3 nucleotides are TGTGCCAGCAGTGAATCAGGTAGTGGAAACACCATATATTTT.

The sample holds one count of this clone. V usage is TRBV11-3 and J usage is TRBJ2-1, with D perhaps matching TRBD2 (6 bases). The CDR3 sequence is 17 residues long. Trimming took off 1 base at V and 4 bases at J, with 17 bases between the two ends. CDR1 and CDR2 (germline): SGHNT, YENEEA. The CDR3 DNA sequence: TGTGCCAGCAGCTTAGTTTATCGGACTATCCTATACAATGAGCAGTTCTTC. Translated: CASSLVYRTILYNEQFF.

The chain is built from TRBV30 and TRBJ1-3; weak D call: TRBD1 (5 bases). In germline, CDR1 is GTSNPN, CDR2 SVGIG (reference sequence). The CDR3 runs to 13 residues. The V end was cut by 1 base, the J end by 8 bases, with 12 bases between. CDR3 DNA sequence: TGTGCCTGGAGTGGCGCTACAGGACACACCATATATTTT. This translates into CAWSGATGHTIYF.